Below are 5 T cell receptor beta chains sequenced from a single sample in a study of cytomegalovirus exposure and HLA in healthy donors. PCR involved 60 Vbeta and 13 Jbeta primers. Clones were sequenced by immunoSEQ multiplex PCR, and TCRdb holds only the in-frame ones, with some missing. Of 200,000 or so clones in the sample, 77% were seen once. The sequencing input was PBMCs. These receptors were collected from a woman aged 25 to 45 in good health and CMV-seropositive.

The rearrangement joins TRBV4-2 to TRBJ2-1, with 8 bases matching TRBD2. Germline CDR1 LGHNA, CDR2 YNFKEQ. The J segment lost 4 bases and the V segment lost 0 bases, leaving 11 bases of the junction unmatched. CDR3 length equals 18 residues. Here the CDR3 reads CASSQDPGLVRLYNEQFF. DNA for the CDR3: TGTGCCAGCAGCCAAGATCCGGGACTAGTACGCCTTTACAATGAGCAGTTCTTC.

The chain has TRBV5-1 and TRBJ2-6; D not resolved. Trimming removed 2 bases from V and 4 bases from J, with 7 bases in between. This CDR3 spans 14 amino acids. Germline lookup yields CDR1 SGHRS and CDR2 YFSETQ. CDR3 protein: CASSLQTGANVLTF. DNA of the CDR3: TGCGCCAGCAGCTTACAAACCGGGGCCAACGTCCTGACTTTC.

This clone was seen a handful of times. The V gene is TRBV5-6, the J gene TRBJ2-7; tentatively, D is TRBD1 (6 bases). This CDR3 region has 18 residues. V was trimmed by 1 base and J by 2 bases, leaving 22 bases between them. CDR1 and CDR2 from the germline V gene are SGHDT and YYEEEE. DNA for the CDR3: TGTGCCAGCAGCTTGCCCTATGGGGGCGGATCGAACCCCTACGAGCAGTACTTC. Its translation: CASSLPYGGGSNPYEQYF.

V is TRBV15 and J is TRBJ1-1; 8 nucleotides agree with TRBD1. Per germline, CDR1 LNHNV and CDR2 YYDKDF (reference sequence). This CDR3 has 15 residues. The V and J ends lost 1 base and 5 bases, in that order; junction bases with no gene match: 6. DNA for the CDR3: TGTGCCACCAGCAGAGGGACAGGGTCGGTGACTGAAGCTTTCTTT. Its translation is CATSRGTGSVTEAFF.

The chain uses TRBV29-1 and TRBJ1-1; D possibly corresponds to TRBD1 (5 bases). The germline CDR1 and CDR2 sequences are SQVTM and ANQGSEA. The CDR3 contains 14 residues. The V and J ends lost 3 bases and 1 base respectively, with 12 bases between them. The CDR3 DNA follows: TGCAGCGTTGATATTGGTCAGGGGAACACTGAAGCTTTCTTT. This codes for CSVDIGQGNTEAFF.